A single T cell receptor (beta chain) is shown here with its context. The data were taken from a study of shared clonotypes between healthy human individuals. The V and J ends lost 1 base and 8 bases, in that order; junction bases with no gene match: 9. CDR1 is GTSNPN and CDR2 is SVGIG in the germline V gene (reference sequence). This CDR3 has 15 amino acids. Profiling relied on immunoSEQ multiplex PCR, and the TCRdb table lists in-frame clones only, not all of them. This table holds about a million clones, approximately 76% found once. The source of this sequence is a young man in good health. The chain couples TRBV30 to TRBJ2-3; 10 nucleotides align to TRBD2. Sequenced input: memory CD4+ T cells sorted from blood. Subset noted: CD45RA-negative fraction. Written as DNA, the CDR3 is TGTGCCTGGAGTGGCGAGCGGGGGGGTGCGGTTACGCAGTATTTT. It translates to CAWSGERGGAVTQYF.